A few counts support the clone carrying this T cell receptor beta chain. Its target is unknown. The CDR3 length is 17 residues. Germline values: CDR1 MNHEY, CDR2 SMNVEV (reference sequence). V lost 2 bases, J lost 6 bases, and 9 bases stayed unmatched. The sample is drawn from a study of T cells after yellow fever vaccination. By 5'RACE template switching, TCR cDNA was produced, with a universal primer site and UMIs added in the process. TCRdb re-called the 5' RACE reads through MiXCR, storing one row per CDR3 protein. Among 170,000 or so distinct CDR3 sequences listed, 9.3% were seen once. Study-level points and caveats: Few clonotypes appeared in both CD4 and CD8 compartments.

The origin of this receptor is a man aged 18 to 35 who received the YFV17D yellow fever vaccine. The sequenced sample was CD8+ T cells sorted from PBMCs, obtained 45 days after the yellow fever booster vaccination. The chain joins TRBV27 to TRBJ2-2; TRBD1 matches 10 bases. CDR3 nucleotides: TGTGCCAGCAGTTTAATGACAGGGGGCTCGGTGTCCGGGGAGCTGTTTTTT. Its protein product is CASSLMTGGSVSGELFF.